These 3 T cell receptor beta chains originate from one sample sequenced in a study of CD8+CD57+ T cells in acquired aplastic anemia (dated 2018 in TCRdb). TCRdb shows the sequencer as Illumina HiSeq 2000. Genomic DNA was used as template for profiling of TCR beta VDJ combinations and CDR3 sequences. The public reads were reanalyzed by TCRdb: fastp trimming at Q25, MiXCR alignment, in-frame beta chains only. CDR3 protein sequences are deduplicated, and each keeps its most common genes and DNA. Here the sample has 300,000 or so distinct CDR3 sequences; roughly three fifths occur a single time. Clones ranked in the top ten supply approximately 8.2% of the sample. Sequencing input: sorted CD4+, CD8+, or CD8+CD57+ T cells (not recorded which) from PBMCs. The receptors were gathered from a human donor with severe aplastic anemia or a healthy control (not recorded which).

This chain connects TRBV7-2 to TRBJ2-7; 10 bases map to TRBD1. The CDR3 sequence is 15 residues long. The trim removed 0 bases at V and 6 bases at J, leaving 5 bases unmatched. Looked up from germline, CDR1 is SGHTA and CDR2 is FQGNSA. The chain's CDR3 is CASSLALGQGSEQYF. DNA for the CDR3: TGTGCCAGCAGCTTAGCATTGGGACAGGGGTCCGAGCAGTACTTC.

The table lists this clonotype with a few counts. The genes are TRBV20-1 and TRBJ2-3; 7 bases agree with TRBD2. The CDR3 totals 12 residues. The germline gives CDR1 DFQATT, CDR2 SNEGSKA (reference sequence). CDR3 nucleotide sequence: TGCAGCACCTCGGGGGGTACAGATACGCAGTATTTT. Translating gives CSTSGGTDTQYF.

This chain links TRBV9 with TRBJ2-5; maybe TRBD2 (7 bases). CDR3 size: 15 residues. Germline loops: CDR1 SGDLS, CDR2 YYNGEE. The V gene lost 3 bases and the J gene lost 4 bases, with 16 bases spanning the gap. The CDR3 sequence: CASSGNWGGRETQYF. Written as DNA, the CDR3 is TGTGCCAGCAGCGGCAATTGGGGGGGCCGAGAGACCCAGTACTTC.